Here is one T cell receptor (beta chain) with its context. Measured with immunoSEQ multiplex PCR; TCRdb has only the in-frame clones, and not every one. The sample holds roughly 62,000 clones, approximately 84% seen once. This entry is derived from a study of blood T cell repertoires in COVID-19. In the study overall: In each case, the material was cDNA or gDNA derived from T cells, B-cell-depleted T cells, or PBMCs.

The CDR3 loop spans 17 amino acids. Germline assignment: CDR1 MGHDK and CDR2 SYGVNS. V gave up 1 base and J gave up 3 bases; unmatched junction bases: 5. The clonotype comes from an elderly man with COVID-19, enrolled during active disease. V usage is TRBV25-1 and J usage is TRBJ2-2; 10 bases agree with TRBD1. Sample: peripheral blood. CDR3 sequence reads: CASSEWSGTGDTGELFF. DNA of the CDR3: TGTGCCAGCAGTGAATGGTCCGGGACAGGGGACACCGGGGAGCTGTTTTTT. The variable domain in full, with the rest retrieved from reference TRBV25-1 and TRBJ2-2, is EADIYQTPRYLVIGTGKKITLECSQTMGHDKMYWYQQDPGMELHLIHYSYGVNSTEKGDLSSESTVSRIRTEHFPLTLESARPSHTSQYLCASSEWSGTGDTGELFFGEGSRLTVL.